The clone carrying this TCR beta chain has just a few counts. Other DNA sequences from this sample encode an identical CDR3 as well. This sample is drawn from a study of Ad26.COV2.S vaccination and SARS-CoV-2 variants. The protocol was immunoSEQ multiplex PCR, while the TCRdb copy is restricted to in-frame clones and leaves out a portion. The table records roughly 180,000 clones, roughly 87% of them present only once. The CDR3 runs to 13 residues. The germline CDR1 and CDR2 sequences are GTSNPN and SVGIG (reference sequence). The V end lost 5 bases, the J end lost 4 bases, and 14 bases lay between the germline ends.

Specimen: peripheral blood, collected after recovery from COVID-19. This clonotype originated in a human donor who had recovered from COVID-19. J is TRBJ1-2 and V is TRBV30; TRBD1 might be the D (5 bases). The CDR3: CAWGRDRPYGYTF. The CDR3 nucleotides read TGTGCCTGGGGCCGGGACCGACCCTATGGCTACACCTTC.